Listed below are T cell receptor beta chains from one sample, sequenced in a study of CD8 T cells in ankylosing spondylitis. TCRdb reanalysed the 5' RACE reads using MiXCR and keeps one entry per CDR3 protein. The table shows about 160,000 distinct CDR3 sequences, with 15% to 20% occurring only once. The sequencing sample was made of blood, either unsorted or a sorted T cell fraction (not recorded which). The receptors were sampled from a male donor with ankylosing spondylitis or in good health (not recorded which). CDR3s include the opening cysteine and the closing phenylalanine or tryptophan. D genes are given only for firm matches. The size of a clone is reported for some rows only, either as once, few or many, or as a class for expanded clones.

d_call,j_call,clone_size,v_call,cdr3_length,cdr3_nt,cdr3_aa
.,TRBJ1-4,.,TRBV5-5,15,TGTGCCAGCAGCTGGGGCCGGTCTGGTAATGAAAAACTGTTTTTT,CASSWGRSGNEKLFF
TRBD2,TRBJ2-1,many,TRBV27,16,TGTGCCAGCAGTCCGAAAACTAGCGGGAGGTACAATGAGCAGTTCTTC,CASSPKTSGRYNEQFF
.,TRBJ2-1,many,TRBV4-1,16,TGCGCCAGCAGCCAAGTCGGGCGGGGTCCCTACAATGAGCAGTTCTTC,CASSQVGRGPYNEQFF
TRBD1,TRBJ1-6,few,TRBV20-1,14,TGCAGTGCTACACCCGGGACAGGGAATATTCCCCTCCACTTT,CSATPGTGNIPLHF
TRBD2,TRBJ2-1,few,TRBV6-5,16,TGTGCCAGCAGTAGCGGACTAGCGGGATTATACAATGAGCAGTTCTTC,CASSSGLAGLYNEQFF
.,TRBJ2-7,many,TRBV20-1,14,TGCAGTGCTTCTGGACTCGTGAGCTCCTACGAGCAGTACTTC,CSASGLVSSYEQYF
.,TRBJ1-2,few,TRBV24-1,13,TGTGCCACCAGCCGGACAGAAGCCTATGGCTACACCTTC,CATSRTEAYGYTF
.,TRBJ2-1,few,TRBV5-1,14,TGCGCCAGCAGCTTGGTGGGGGCTGGGGATGAGCAGTTCTTC,CASSLVGAGDEQFF
.,TRBJ1-1,many,TRBV5-5,13,TGTGCCAGCAGCACCGCAGGGGACACTGAAGCTTTCTTT,CASSTAGDTEAFF
.,TRBJ2-1,few,TRBV6-1,13,TGTGCCAGCACCTTAAGGGGAAGCAATGAGCAGTTCTTC,CASTLRGSNEQFF
TRBD2,TRBJ2-1,many,TRBV20-1,15,TGCAGTGCTAGGAGCCTAGCGGGAGCCGGTCATGAGCAGTTCTTC,CSARSLAGAGHEQFF
.,TRBJ1-4,.,TRBV3-1,14,TGTGCCAGCAGCCAACGGGGGGATAATGAAAAACTGTTTTTT,CASSQRGDNEKLFF
TRBD1,TRBJ2-3,many,TRBV7-3,18,TGTGCCAGCAGCTTGAGGGGGCCCGACCATTTGAGCACAGATACGCAGTATTTT,CASSLRGPDHLSTDTQYF
.,TRBJ2-3,few,TRBV24-1,16,TGTGCCACCAGTGACCCCCACGGGAGTGGGACAGATACGCAGTATTTT,CATSDPHGSGTDTQYF
.,TRBJ2-1,.,TRBV6-1,15,TGTGCCAGCAGAGCCGGGACCTACGGTCCCAATGAGCAGTTCTTC,CASRAGTYGPNEQFF
TRBD2,TRBJ2-3,many,TRBV20-1,16,TGCAGTGCTAGTGTAATAGCTAGCGGGAGGACAGATACGCAGTATTTT,CSASVIASGRTDTQYF
.,TRBJ2-5,.,TRBV6-5,14,TGTGCCAGCAGTTACTCGAGGGACCAAGAGACCCAGTACTTC,CASSYSRDQETQYF
TRBD2,TRBJ2-3,.,TRBV28,15,TGTGCCAGCAGTTTTGAATTAGCGGGAGGCGATACGCAGTATTTT,CASSFELAGGDTQYF
TRBD1,TRBJ2-2,many,TRBV2,16,TGTGCCAGCGAAGGGGGCAATATTAGGAACACCGGGGAGCTGTTTTTT,CASEGGNIRNTGELFF
.,TRBJ1-2,.,TRBV5-1,14,TGCGCCAGCAGCTCTTTCACCGCAGAAAAGGGCTACACCTTC,CASSSFTAEKGYTF
.,TRBJ2-7,many,TRBV5-1,14,TGCGCCAGCAGCTTGCAGCGGCCGGACTACGAGCAGTACTTC,CASSLQRPDYEQYF
.,TRBJ2-2,.,TRBV28,13,TGTGCCAGCTGCGAGGGGAATTTCGGGGAGCTGTTTTTT,CASCEGNFGELFF
TRBD1,TRBJ1-2,many,TRBV20-1,15,TGCAGTGCTAGAGCCGGGACAGGGGGCTCCTATGGCTACACCTTC,CSARAGTGGSYGYTF
TRBD1,TRBJ2-7,many,TRBV12-3/TRBV12-4,13,TGTGCCAGCAGAACGACAGGGGGCTACGAGCAGTACTTC,CASRTTGGYEQYF
.,TRBJ1-1,.,TRBV27,13,TGTGCCAGCAATCCCGACAGGTCCTCTGAAGCTTTCTTT,CASNPDRSSEAFF
.,TRBJ2-2,.,TRBV20-1,14,TGCAGTGCTAGAGTCGAGATTCAGGGCGGGGAGCTGTTTTTT,CSARVEIQGGELFF
.,TRBJ1-1,.,TRBV28,16,TGTGCCAGCAGTTCCCCTCGGGGACTCACCGGGACTGAAGCTTTCTTT,CASSSPRGLTGTEAFF
TRBD1,TRBJ1-1,few,TRBV7-8,11,TGTGCCAGCGAGACAGGGGGTGTGGCTTTCTTT,CASETGGVAFF
TRBD1,TRBJ2-3,.,TRBV4-2,17,TGTGCCAGCAGCCTCCGACGGGCAGGGGGCGCGATAGATACGCAGTATTTT,CASSLRRAGGAIDTQYF
TRBD2,TRBJ2-1,many,TRBV15,15,TGTGCCACTAGTCCGGGACTAGCACCTGACAATGAGCAGTTCTTC,CATSPGLAPDNEQFF
.,TRBJ1-3,.,TRBV11-2,14,TGTGCCAGCAGCCCTTCCAGGGGCGGAAACACCATATATTTT,CASSPSRGGNTIYF
.,TRBJ2-1,.,TRBV10-3,13,TGTGCCATCAGTCAGGGAAACTACAATGAGCAGTTCTTC,CAISQGNYNEQFF
TRBD2,TRBJ2-1,.,TRBV28,15,TGTGCCAGCAGTTTGCCTAGCGGGAGAAAGAATGAGCAGTTCTTC,CASSLPSGRKNEQFF
TRBD1,TRBJ1-2,many,TRBV28,14,TGTGCCACCCTCGAGGGACAGGGGGCGATCGGCTACACCTTC,CATLEGQGAIGYTF
.,TRBJ1-4,.,TRBV6-1,14,TGTGCCAACAGCCAGGGTGGAACTAATGAAAAACTGTTTTTT,CANSQGGTNEKLFF
.,TRBJ2-3,.,TRBV4-1,16,TGCGCCAGCAGCCGTCCTGGAAGGGAGAGGTCAGATACGCAGTATTTT,CASSRPGRERSDTQYF
.,TRBJ2-6,many,TRBV15,15,TGTGCCACCAGGGGCCAGGGACCTGGGGCCAACGTCCTGACTTTC,CATRGQGPGANVLTF
TRBD2,TRBJ2-1,few,TRBV4-1,15,TGCGCCAGCAGCCTGCTAGCGGGAGTGCGAGATGAGCAGTTCTTC,CASSLLAGVRDEQFF
.,TRBJ2-7,.,TRBV7-9,15,TGTGCCAGCAGCTTAGATGTGGGCCGGGGATACGAGCAGTACTTC,CASSLDVGRGYEQYF
.,TRBJ1-5,few,TRBV19,17,TGTGCCAGTAGGAGGACAGCTACACCCGACACCAATCAGCCCCAGCATTTT,CASRRTATPDTNQPQHF
.,TRBJ2-1,few,TRBV27,17,TGTGCCAGCAGTTTAAACAAGTACGGTCCCCGGATGAATGAGCAGTTCTTC,CASSLNKYGPRMNEQFF
TRBD2,TRBJ2-3,many,TRBV29-1,14,TGCAGCATAGGGACTACAAGTAGCACAGATACGCAGTATTTT,CSIGTTSSTDTQYF
TRBD2,TRBJ2-7,many,TRBV12-3/TRBV12-4,13,TGTGCCAGCGGGCCTAGCGGGATATACGAGCAGTACTTC,CASGPSGIYEQYF
TRBD1,TRBJ2-2,few,TRBV15,14,TGTGCCACCAGCAGGGGACAGGGCGGCGGGGAGCTGTTTTTT,CATSRGQGGGELFF
TRBD2,TRBJ2-1,.,TRBV20-1,15,TGCAGTGCTACCGGGAGGGCCGCGTCCTACAATGAGCAGTTCTTC,CSATGRAASYNEQFF
.,TRBJ2-5,.,TRBV12-3/TRBV12-4,15,TGTGCCAGCAGTTTAGCAGGAGGTCTGGAAGAGACCCAGTACTTC,CASSLAGGLEETQYF
.,TRBJ1-1,many,TRBV18,13,TGTGCCAGCTTGATGGACAGGAACACTGAAGCTTTCTTT,CASLMDRNTEAFF
.,TRBJ1-2,few,TRBV6-1,16,TGTGCCAGCAGTGAATTTGGTCTGTCCGGCCACTATGGCTACACCTTC,CASSEFGLSGHYGYTF
TRBD2,TRBJ2-5,.,TRBV27,15,TGTGCCAGCAGTTTACTAGCGGGAGGGCCTGAGACCCAGTACTTC,CASSLLAGGPETQYF
.,TRBJ2-7,many,TRBV14,14,TGTGCCAGCAGCCCGGGCAGACCAATCTACGAGCAGTACTTC,CASSPGRPIYEQYF
.,TRBJ1-1,many,TRBV5-1,15,TGCGCCAGCAGCTTGGATCCGGGGCGGAGCACTGAAGCTTTCTTT,CASSLDPGRSTEAFF
TRBD1,TRBJ2-3,.,TRBV5-1,15,TGCGCCAGCAGCTCCGGGACAGGTAGCACAGATACGCAGTATTTT,CASSSGTGSTDTQYF
.,TRBJ1-3,many,TRBV11-2,16,TGTGCCAGCAGCTTCGGTTGGGGGGGGACTGGAAACACCATATATTTT,CASSFGWGGTGNTIYF
.,TRBJ1-5,many,TRBV2,14,TGTGCCAGCAGAGGGGTAGGCGGGGGTCAGCCCCAGCATTTT,CASRGVGGGQPQHF
.,TRBJ2-2,.,TRBV5-1,14,TGCGCCAGCAGCCGTGAGGCTAACACCGGGGAGCTGTTTTTT,CASSREANTGELFF
.,TRBJ2-1,many,TRBV10-3,15,TGTGCCATCAGTGAAGGCAGGCCACCGTACAATGAGCAGTTCTTC,CAISEGRPPYNEQFF
.,TRBJ2-3,.,TRBV5-1,16,TGCGCCAGCAGCTTGGGTGTAGTCCGCACAGCAGATACGCAGTATTTT,CASSLGVVRTADTQYF
.,TRBJ2-2,few,TRBV28,14,TGTGCCAGCAGTTTCAGGCTTGGAACCGGGGAGCTGTTTTTT,CASSFRLGTGELFF
TRBD2,TRBJ2-1,few,TRBV19,17,TGTGCCAGTAGTATAACGAAACTAGCGGTCGGGCGCAATGAGCAGTTCTTC,CASSITKLAVGRNEQFF
.,TRBJ2-1,many,TRBV2,12,TGTGCCAGCAGAGGAACCTACAATGAGCAGTTCTTC,CASRGTYNEQFF